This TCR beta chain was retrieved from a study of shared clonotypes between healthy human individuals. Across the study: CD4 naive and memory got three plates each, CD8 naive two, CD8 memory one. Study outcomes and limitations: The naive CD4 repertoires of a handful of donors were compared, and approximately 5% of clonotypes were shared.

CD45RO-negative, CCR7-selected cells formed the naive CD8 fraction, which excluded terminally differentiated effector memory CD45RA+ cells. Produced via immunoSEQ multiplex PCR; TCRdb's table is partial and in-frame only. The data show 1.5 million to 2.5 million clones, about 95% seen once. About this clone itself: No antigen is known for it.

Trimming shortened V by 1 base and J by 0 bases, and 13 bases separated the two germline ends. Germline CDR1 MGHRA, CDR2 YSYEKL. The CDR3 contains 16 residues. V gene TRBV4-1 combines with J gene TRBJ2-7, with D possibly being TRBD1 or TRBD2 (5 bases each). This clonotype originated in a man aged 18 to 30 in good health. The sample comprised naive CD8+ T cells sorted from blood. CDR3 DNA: TGCGCCAGCAGCCAAGTAAGTGGGACCCACTCCTACGAGCAGTACTTC. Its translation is CASSQVSGTHSYEQYF.